The 8 T cell receptor beta chains reported below all come from one sample, sequenced in a study of blood T cells in healthy people across ages. A sample-barcoded 5' primer and a J-beta primer mix were used in a second PCR of roughly 6 to 11 cycles. TCRdb processed the 5' RACE reads anew with MiXCR; each CDR3 protein has one entry. The data show around 800,000 distinct CDR3 sequences, 53% seen once. The specimen was blood. Receptor source: an elderly man in good health.

This clonotype was observed a handful of times. The chain couples TRBV20-1 to TRBJ2-5; perhaps TRBD1 as D (5 bases). The V gene's germline CDR1 is DFQATT and CDR2 SNEGSKA (reference sequence). With 6 bases removed from V and 1 base from J, the gap between germline ends came to 15 bases. This CDR3 is built from 14 residues. CDR3 in DNA: TGCAGTGCCGGCGGCAGGGCCCTCCAAGAGACCCAGTACTTC. This gives the protein CSAGGRALQETQYF.

This clonotype was seen a handful of times. J is TRBJ2-1 and V is TRBV5-1; TRBD2 matches 13 bases. The J call may be incorrect, as the DNA end agrees better with TRBJ2-7. The germline V gene encodes CDR1 SGHRS and CDR2 YFSETQ. CDR3 size: 15 residues. This CDR3 is CASGDGTSGISEQYF. CDR3 nucleotide sequence: TGCGCCAGCGGAGACGGGACTAGCGGGATTAGCGAGCAGTACTTC.

The chain has TRBV3-1 and TRBJ2-5; maybe TRBD2 (5 bases). Germline assignment: CDR1 LGHDT and CDR2 YNNKEL (reference sequence). This CDR3 has 13 residues. Deletions cut 1 base from V and 11 bases from J, with 14 bases between. The chain's CDR3 is CASSQAVAWEQYF. In nucleotides, the CDR3 is TGTGCCAGCAGCCAAGCGGTAGCGTGGGAGCAGTACTTC.

This chain connects TRBV27 to TRBJ2-1, with D perhaps TRBD1 or TRBD2 (5 bases each). CDR1 is MNHEY and CDR2 is SMNVEV in the germline V gene (reference sequence). The CDR3 spans 16 residues. The ends were cut back, 5 bases at V and 2 bases at J, with 16 bases in the middle. CDR3 residues: CASSRPGQVPYNEQFF. CDR3 in DNA: TGTGCCAGCAGTAGGCCGGGGCAGGTCCCCTACAATGAGCAGTTCTTC.

The V call is TRBV2, the J call TRBJ1-2, with D tentatively TRBD1 (5 bases). Per germline, CDR1 SNHLY and CDR2 FYNNEI. The V end lost 6 bases, the J end lost 2 bases, and 13 bases lay between the germline ends. CDR3 length equals 14 residues. CDR3 in DNA: TGTGCCAGCAGGGGGGACCGAAGAAACTATGGCTACACCTTC. This translates into CASRGDRRNYGYTF.

V and J are TRBV10-3 and TRBJ2-6; TRBD2 agrees at 14 bases. CDR1 is ENHRY, CDR2 SYGVKD, per germline. The CDR3 spans 17 residues. V lost 7 bases and J lost 0; bases outside the gene matches: 2. The CDR3 loop reads CAITGTSGGSGANVLTF. The CDR3 nucleotides read TGTGCCATCACCGGGACTAGCGGGGGCTCTGGGGCCAACGTCCTGACTTTC.

This clonotype appeared a few times. J is TRBJ2-5 and V is TRBV28; perhaps D is TRBD1 or TRBD2 (6 bases each). The closer fit of TRBJ2-7 to the DNA end suggests the J call may be wrong. The CDR3 has 13 amino acids. The V gene's germline CDR1 is MDHEN and CDR2 SYDVKM. The CDR3 region is CASSVGGSNEQYF. CDR3 DNA sequence: TGTGCCAGCAGTGTAGGGGGGTCGAACGAGCAGTACTTC.

The chain carries TRBV7-9 and TRBJ1-2; 7 nucleotides align to TRBD1. V was pared by 2 bases and J by 10 bases, with 4 bases of the junction left unmatched. Per germline, CDR1 SEHNR and CDR2 FQNEAQ (reference sequence). CDR3 length: 12 residues. The CDR3 sequence is CASSLRQGVYTF. In DNA form, the CDR3 reads TGTGCCAGCAGCTTACGACAGGGAGTCTACACCTTC.